A selection of T cell receptor beta chains follows, all from one sample in a study of neurological immune-mediated disorders. TCRdb re-called the 5' RACE reads through MiXCR, storing one row per CDR3 protein. This table has about 41,000 distinct CDR3 sequences, around 13% appearing once. Sequencing input: CD4+ T cells from blood. The receptor set was obtained from a woman aged 60-70 years with HTLV-1-associated myelopathy (HAM/TSP). The conserved cysteine and the conserved F or W are not part of the CDR3 here. Each record gives: D gene, J gene, V gene, CDR3 protein. The D gene is left open where the match is weak.

. TRBJ1-3 TRBV6-6 ASRVGNTIY
. TRBJ2-7 TRBV14 ASSQGRGLEQY
TRBD2 TRBJ2-3 TRBV3-1 ANSFISGGGTDTQY
TRBD2 TRBJ2-1 TRBV11-1 ASSRTRGSSYNEQF
. TRBJ2-7 TRBV7-9 ASSLNWGGEQY
. TRBJ2-1 TRBV5-1 ASSPGSMDEQF
. TRBJ2-2 TRBV6-1 ATGGRSDTGELF
TRBD2 TRBJ2-4 TRBV6-6 ASSYSGTTSAKNIQY
TRBD1 TRBJ2-7 TRBV6-5 ASSQTGQGYEQY
TRBD1 TRBJ2-3 TRBV29-1 SVTGARGTDTQY
. TRBJ1-2 TRBV5-5 ASSLDGSAKRGYT